Listed here are 14 T cell receptor beta chains from one sample, sequenced in a study of T cells after somatic rescue of genetic block (dated by TCRdb to about 2020). Libraries were made using the immunoSEQ multiplex PCR assay. TCRdb took over this immuneACCESS table, retaining in-frame rearrangements with V and J assigned. Such tables are incomplete; in checked studies, under half of the missing clones stem from an unresolved V gene, and the remainder is unexplained. Here the sample has under 150,000 clones; about 93% occur a single time. The ten top clones hold approximately 1.5% of the sample. The material sequenced was peripheral blood mononuclear cells (PBMCs). The origin of the receptors is a woman between 18 and 29 years old.

This clone was observed a single time. This chain connects TRBV7-9 to TRBJ1-4; D remains unclear. V was cut by 1 base and J by 8 bases, with 11 bases left in between. The CDR3 is made up of 14 amino acids. CDR1 and CDR2 (germline): SEHNR, FQNEAQ (reference sequence). The DNA for the CDR3 is TGTGCCAGCAGCTTAGTTCGGTTAGGGGAAAAACTGTTTTTT. This encodes CASSLVRLGEKLFF.

This clone appeared once. The rearrangement joins TRBV9 to TRBJ1-2; perhaps TRBD1 as D (6 bases). With 3 bases removed from V and 2 bases from J, the gap between germline ends came to 14 bases. The length of the CDR3 is 15 residues. The germline V gene encodes CDR1 SGDLS and CDR2 YYNGEE. CDR3 region: CASSAVGGPNYGYTF. The CDR3 coding sequence is TGTGCCAGCAGCGCGGTGGGGGGCCCGAACTATGGCTACACCTTC.

The V gene is TRBV7-3, the J gene TRBJ2-3; no firm D call. Per germline, CDR1 SGHTA and CDR2 FQGTGA. Trimming cost V 0 bases and J 4 bases, with 5 bases left between them. CDR3 length: 13 amino acids. CDR3 bases: TGTGCCAGCAGCTTAACGCTCGCAGATACGCAGTATTTT. Its translation: CASSLTLADTQYF.

The rearrangement uses TRBV5-6 and TRBJ2-7; D is perhaps TRBD1 (6 bases). There are 15 residues in the CDR3. Germline assignment: CDR1 SGHDT and CDR2 YYEEEE. V lost 4 bases and J lost 2, with 16 bases in between. DNA for the CDR3: TGTGCCAGCAGCGAAACAGGGTTTTCCACCTACGAGCAGTACTTC. Encoded protein: CASSETGFSTYEQYF. Using reference TRBV5-6 and TRBJ2-7 for the parts outside the CDR3, the full variable domain is DAGVTQSPTHLIKTRGQQVTLRCSPKSGHDTVSWYQQALGQGPQFIFQYYEEEERQRGNFPDRFSGHQFPNYSSELNVNALLLGDSALYLCASSETGFSTYEQYFGPGTRLTVT.

The gene calls are TRBV19 and TRBJ1-3; D gene unclear. There are 16 residues in the CDR3. CDR1 is LNHDA, CDR2 SQIVND, per germline (reference sequence). V was clipped by 3 bases and J by 0 bases, with 12 bases between them. The CDR3 DNA is TGTGCCAGTAGTATCGGCGGGCCTGTCTCTGGAAACACCATATATTTT. This gives the protein CASSIGGPVSGNTIYF.

The rearrangement joins TRBV5-4 to TRBJ2-4; tentatively, D is TRBD2 (6 bases). CDR1 and CDR2 (germline): SGHNT, YYREEE (reference sequence). The V and J ends lost 0 bases and 1 base respectively, with 14 bases between them. CDR3 length: 17 residues. CDR3 coding DNA: TGTGCCAGCAGCTTGGGGAGAGAGGGGAGGGCCAAAAACATTCAGTACTTC. Translation gives CASSLGREGRAKNIQYF.

J is TRBJ1-6 and V is TRBV11-2, with a tentative D call TRBD1 (5 bases). Trimming took 5 bases from V and 4 from J, leaving 12 bases between them. Looked up from germline, CDR1 is SGHAT and CDR2 is FQNNGV. The CDR3 extends over 15 amino acids. DNA of the CDR3: TGTGCCAGCAGCCAACCTGACAGTTATAATTCACCCCTCCACTTT. Translating it yields CASSQPDSYNSPLHF.

This chain connects TRBV11-3 to TRBJ2-3; tentatively, D is TRBD1 (6 bases). The V gene's germline CDR1 is SGHNT and CDR2 YENEEA. V lost 3 bases, J lost 6 bases, and 10 bases lay in between. CDR3 length: 13 amino acids. This CDR3 reads CASSFEGVDTQYF. The CDR3 DNA reads TGTGCCAGCAGCTTCGAGGGGGTGGATACGCAGTATTTT.

V usage is TRBV2 and J usage is TRBJ1-5; 9 positions match TRBD1. Germline V gene data show CDR1 as SNHLY and CDR2 as FYNNEI. This CDR3 comprises 14 residues. Trimming removed 7 bases from V and 5 bases from J; junction bases left unmatched: 6. The CDR3 DNA follows: TGTGCCAGCAACAGGGGGCTTCACGATCAGCCCCAGCATTTT. As protein: CASNRGLHDQPQHF.

The chain carries TRBV11-2 and TRBJ1-5; D possibly corresponds to TRBD1 (5 bases). In germline, CDR1 is SGHAT, CDR2 FQNNGV. The ends were cut back, 1 base at V and 4 bases at J, with 8 bases in the middle. The CDR3 loop spans 14 amino acids. In DNA, the CDR3 is TGTGCCAGCAGCTTAGGGGGGGTTAATCAGCCCCAGCATTTT. Translated: CASSLGGVNQPQHF.

This chain joins TRBV18 and TRBJ1-1, with 10 bases lining up with TRBD1. The CDR3 totals 14 residues. V lost 4 bases and J lost 5; bases outside the gene matches: 4. The germline gives CDR1 KGHSH, CDR2 LQKENI. Written as DNA, the CDR3 is TGTGCCAGCTCACTGGGACAGGGGAGGACTGAAGCTTTCTTT. Residues: CASSLGQGRTEAFF.

The chain uses TRBV30 and TRBJ1-1, with TRBD1 identical over 7 bases. The CDR3 has 13 residues. Trimming cost V 8 bases and J 6 bases; bases outside gene matches: 12. Germline-derived CDR1 and CDR2 are GTSNPN and SVGIG (reference sequence). In DNA, the CDR3 is TGTGCCGGTGACAGGGTACCGTCCTCTGAAGCTTTCTTT. Amino acid sequence: CAGDRVPSSEAFF.

Regarding this clone: The same CDR3 also results from other DNA sequences found in this sample. This rearrangement joins TRBV6-5 to TRBJ2-7, with TRBD2 matching 12 bases. J was trimmed by 4 bases and V by 0 bases; bases with no gene match: 1. The CDR3 runs 15 residues. Germline V CDR1 and CDR2: MNHEY, SVGAGI. The CDR3 DNA reads TGTGCCAGCAGTTACTCGACTAGCGGGGGTTACGAGCAGTACTTC. Translating it yields CASSYSTSGGYEQYF.

V is TRBV14 and J is TRBJ2-1; TRBD1 might be the D (7 bases). CDR1 and CDR2 from the germline V gene are SGHDN and FVKESK. Trimming shortened V by 4 bases and J by 8 bases, and 15 bases separated the two germline ends. The CDR3 extends over 14 amino acids. CDR3 DNA: TGTGCCAGCAGCCGTGCAGGGGGGTACGATGAGCAGTTCTTC. Translation: CASSRAGGYDEQFF.